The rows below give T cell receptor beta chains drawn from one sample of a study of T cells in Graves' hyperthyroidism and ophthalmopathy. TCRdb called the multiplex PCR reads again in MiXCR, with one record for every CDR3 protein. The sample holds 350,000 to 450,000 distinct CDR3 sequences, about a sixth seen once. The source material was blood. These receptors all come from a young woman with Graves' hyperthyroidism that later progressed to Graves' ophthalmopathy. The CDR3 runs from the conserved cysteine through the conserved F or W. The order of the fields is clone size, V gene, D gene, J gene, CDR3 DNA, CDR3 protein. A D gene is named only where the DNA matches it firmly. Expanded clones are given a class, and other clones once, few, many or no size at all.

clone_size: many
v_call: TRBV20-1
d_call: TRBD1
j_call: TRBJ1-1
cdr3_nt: TGCAGTGCTCGACAGGGTGACACTGAAGCTTTCTTT
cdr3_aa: CSARQGDTEAFF

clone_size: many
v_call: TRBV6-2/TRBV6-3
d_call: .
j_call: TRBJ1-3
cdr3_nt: TGTGCCAGCAGTTGGCTCTCTGGAAACACCATATATTTT
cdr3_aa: CASSWLSGNTIYF

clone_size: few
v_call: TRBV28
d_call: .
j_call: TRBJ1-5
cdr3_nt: TGTGCCAGCAGTCGTACAGGGTTGAGGAACCAGCCCCAGCATTTT
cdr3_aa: CASSRTGLRNQPQHF

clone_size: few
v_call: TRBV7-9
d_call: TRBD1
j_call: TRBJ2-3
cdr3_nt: TGTGCCAGCAGCCTCTCGGGGACAGGGGACGATACGCAGTATTTT
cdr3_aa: CASSLSGTGDDTQYF

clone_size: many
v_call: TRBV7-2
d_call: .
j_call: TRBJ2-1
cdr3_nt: TGTGCCAGCAACCTGGGACTGCTTACCAATGAGCAGTTCTTC
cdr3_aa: CASNLGLLTNEQFF

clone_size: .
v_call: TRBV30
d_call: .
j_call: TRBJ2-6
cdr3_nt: TGTGCCTGGAGTGAATGGCAGTTCGGCCGGTCTGGGGCCAACGTCCTGACTTTC
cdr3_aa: CAWSEWQFGRSGANVLTF

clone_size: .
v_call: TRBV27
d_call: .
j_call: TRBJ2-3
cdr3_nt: TGTGCCAGCAGTTTATCCGGCTCCACGAGCACAGTTACGCAGTATTTT
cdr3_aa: CASSLSGSTSTVTQYF

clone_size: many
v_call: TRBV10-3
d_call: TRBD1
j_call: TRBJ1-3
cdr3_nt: TGTGCCATCAGTGGAGGGACAGGGGCGTTCTCTGGAAACACCATATATTTT
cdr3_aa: CAISGGTGAFSGNTIYF

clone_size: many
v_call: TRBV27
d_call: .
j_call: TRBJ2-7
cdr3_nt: TGTGCCAGCAGTTTATCCCAGGGTTGGGTCTACGAGCAGTACTTC
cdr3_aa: CASSLSQGWVYEQYF

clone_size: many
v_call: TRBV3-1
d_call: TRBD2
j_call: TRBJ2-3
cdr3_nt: TGTGCCAGCAGCCCGACTAGCGGGGGGGATAGCACAGATACGCAGTATTTT
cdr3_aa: CASSPTSGGDSTDTQYF

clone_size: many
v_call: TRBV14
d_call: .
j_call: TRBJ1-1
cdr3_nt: TGTGCCAGCAGCTACTCGGCAGGGGCGTACACTGAAGCTTTCTTT
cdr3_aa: CASSYSAGAYTEAFF

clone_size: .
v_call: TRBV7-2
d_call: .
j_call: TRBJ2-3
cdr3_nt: TGTGCCAGCAGCTTAGCGGGAGGCTCCTCGATAACCGGGCAGTATTTT
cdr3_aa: CASSLAGGSSITGQYF

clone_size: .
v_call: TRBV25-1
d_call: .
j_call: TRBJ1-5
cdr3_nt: TGTGCCAGCAGGAAGGAGGCCCCCATAGGCAATCAGCCCCAGCATTTT
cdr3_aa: CASRKEAPIGNQPQHF

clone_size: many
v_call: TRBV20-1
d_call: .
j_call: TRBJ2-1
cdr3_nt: TGCAGTGCTAGAGACCTCCTCGGAAGTAGTAATGAGCAGTTCTTC
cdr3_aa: CSARDLLGSSNEQFF

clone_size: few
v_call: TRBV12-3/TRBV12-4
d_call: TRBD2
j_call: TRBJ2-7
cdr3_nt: TGTGCCAGCAGTTCCCCGCGACTAGCGGGCGAATCACCCTACGAGCAGTACTTC
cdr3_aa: CASSSPRLAGESPYEQYF

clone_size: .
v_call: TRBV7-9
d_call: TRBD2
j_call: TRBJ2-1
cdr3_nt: TGTGCCAGCAGCTTAGGGACTAGCGGGAGCAATGAGCAGTTCTTC
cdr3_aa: CASSLGTSGSNEQFF

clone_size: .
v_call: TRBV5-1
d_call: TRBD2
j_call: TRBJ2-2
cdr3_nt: TGCGCCAGCGGTCCGCCGGCTAGCGGGAGATATACCGGGGAGCTGTTTTTT
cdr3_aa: CASGPPASGRYTGELFF

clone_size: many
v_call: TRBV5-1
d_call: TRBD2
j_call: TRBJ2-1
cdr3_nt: TGCGCCAGCAGCCCGGATGAGAGTAGCGGGTTGTCGAATGAGCAGTTCTTC
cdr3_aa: CASSPDESSGLSNEQFF

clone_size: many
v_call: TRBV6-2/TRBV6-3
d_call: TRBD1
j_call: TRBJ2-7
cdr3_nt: TGTGCCAGCATGGACAGGGGGGACTACGAGCAGTACTTC
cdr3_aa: CASMDRGDYEQYF

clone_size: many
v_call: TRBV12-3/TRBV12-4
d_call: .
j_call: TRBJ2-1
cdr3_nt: TGTGCCAGCAGCCAAATGGGATACAATGAGCAGTTCTTC
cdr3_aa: CASSQMGYNEQFF

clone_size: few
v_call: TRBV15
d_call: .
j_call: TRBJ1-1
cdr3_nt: TGTGCCACCAGCGGACCCTATACAGGGTTGAACACTGAAGCTTTCTTT
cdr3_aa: CATSGPYTGLNTEAFF

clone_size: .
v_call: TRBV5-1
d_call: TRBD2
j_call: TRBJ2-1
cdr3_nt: TGCGCCAGCAGCTTGGTTACGACTAGCGGGGCACAGTTCTTC
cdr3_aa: CASSLVTTSGAQFF

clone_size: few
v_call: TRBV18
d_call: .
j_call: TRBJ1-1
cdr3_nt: TGTGCCAGCTCACCACGGGGGGGGGCCACTGAAGCTTTCTTT
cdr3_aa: CASSPRGGATEAFF

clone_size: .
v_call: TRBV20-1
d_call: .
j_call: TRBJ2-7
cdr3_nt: TGCAGTGCACAAAAGCCGCCAGGGGCCTACGAGCAGTACTTC
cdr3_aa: CSAQKPPGAYEQYF

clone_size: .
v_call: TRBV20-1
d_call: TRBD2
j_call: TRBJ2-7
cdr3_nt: TGCAGTGCTAGAGACCAGCGGGGGTCCTACGAGCAGTACTTC
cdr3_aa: CSARDQRGSYEQYF

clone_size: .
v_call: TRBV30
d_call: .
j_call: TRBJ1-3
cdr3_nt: TGTGCCTGGGGACGGACCTCTGGAAACACCATATATTTT
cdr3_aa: CAWGRTSGNTIYF

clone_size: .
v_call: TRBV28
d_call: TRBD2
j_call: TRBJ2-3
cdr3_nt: TGTGCCAGCAGTCCTCTTTCTAGCGGAAGCACAGATACGCAGTATTTT
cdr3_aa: CASSPLSSGSTDTQYF

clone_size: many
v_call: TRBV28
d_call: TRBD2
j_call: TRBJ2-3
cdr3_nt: TGTGCCAGCAGTCTAACTAGCGGTAGCACAGATACGCAGTATTTT
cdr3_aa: CASSLTSGSTDTQYF

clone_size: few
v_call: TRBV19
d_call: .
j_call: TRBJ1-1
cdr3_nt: TGTGCCAGTAACACACTAGACAGAGTCACTGAAGCTTTCTTT
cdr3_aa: CASNTLDRVTEAFF

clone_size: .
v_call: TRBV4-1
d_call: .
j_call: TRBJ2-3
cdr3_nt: TGCGCCAGCAGCCTCCCAAGGCAGGGAAGCACAGATACGCAGTATTTT
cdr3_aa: CASSLPRQGSTDTQYF

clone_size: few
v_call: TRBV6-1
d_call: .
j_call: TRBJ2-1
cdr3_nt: TGTGCCAGCAGGACCTACAGCTACAATGAGCAGTTCTTC
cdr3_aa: CASRTYSYNEQFF

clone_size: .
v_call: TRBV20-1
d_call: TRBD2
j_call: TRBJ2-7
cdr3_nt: TGCAGTGCTAGAGATCAACCTGCAGGACTAGCGGGGGGCCACGAGCAGTACTTC
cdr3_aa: CSARDQPAGLAGGHEQYF

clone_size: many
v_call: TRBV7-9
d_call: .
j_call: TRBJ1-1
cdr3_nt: TGTGCCAGCAGCTTAGGGGGCAGGGGGAACACTGAAGCTTTCTTT
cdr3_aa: CASSLGGRGNTEAFF

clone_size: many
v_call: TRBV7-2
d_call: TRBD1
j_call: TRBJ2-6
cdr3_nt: TGTGCCAGCAGCTTAAGGACAGGGTTTGGTGGGGCCAACGTCCTGACTTTC
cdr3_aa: CASSLRTGFGGANVLTF

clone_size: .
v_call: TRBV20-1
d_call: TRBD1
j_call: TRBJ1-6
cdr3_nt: TGCGGTGCTGAGAGGACAGGGATGATCTTTAATTCACCCCTCCACTTT
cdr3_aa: CGAERTGMIFNSPLHF

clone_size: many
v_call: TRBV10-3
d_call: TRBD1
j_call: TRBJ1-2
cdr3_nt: TGTGCCATCAGTGATAGCGCTAGGCAGGGGGCCAACTATGGCTACACCTTC
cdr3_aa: CAISDSARQGANYGYTF

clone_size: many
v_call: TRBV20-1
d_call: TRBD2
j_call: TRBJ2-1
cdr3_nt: TGCAGTGCTCCTTTGGGGACTACATACAATGAGCAGTTCTTC
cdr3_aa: CSAPLGTTYNEQFF

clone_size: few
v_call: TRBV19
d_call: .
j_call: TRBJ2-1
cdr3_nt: TGTGCCAGTAGTATCAGGGGTCCCCCGCATGAGCAGTTCTTC
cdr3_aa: CASSIRGPPHEQFF

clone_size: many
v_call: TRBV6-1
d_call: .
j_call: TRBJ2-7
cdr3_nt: TGTGCCAGCAGTAGGGGGTCCCCGGGACAATCCTACGAGCAGTACTTC
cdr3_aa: CASSRGSPGQSYEQYF

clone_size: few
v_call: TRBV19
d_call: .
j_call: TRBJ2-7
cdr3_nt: TGTGCCAGTAGTCGGGGACGAGAAGCCTACGAGCAGTACTTC
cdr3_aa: CASSRGREAYEQYF

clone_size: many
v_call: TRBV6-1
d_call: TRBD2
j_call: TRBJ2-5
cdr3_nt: TGTGCCAGCCACAGGCGGGGGCAAGAGACCCAGTACTTC
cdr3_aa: CASHRRGQETQYF

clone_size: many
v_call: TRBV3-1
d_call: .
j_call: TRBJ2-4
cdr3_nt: TGTGCCAGCAGCCAAGGAGGGGCGGAAAACATTCAGTACTTC
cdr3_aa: CASSQGGAENIQYF

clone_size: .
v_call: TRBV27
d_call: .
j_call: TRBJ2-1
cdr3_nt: TGTGCCAGCAGTTTAGCAGGGCATTCCTACAATGAGCAGTTCTTC
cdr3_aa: CASSLAGHSYNEQFF

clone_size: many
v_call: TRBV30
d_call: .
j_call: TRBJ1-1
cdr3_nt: TGTGCCCGGGAGAGGTTGAACACTGAAGCTTTCTTT
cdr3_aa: CARERLNTEAFF

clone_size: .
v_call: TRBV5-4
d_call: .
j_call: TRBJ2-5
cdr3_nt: TGTGCCAGCAGCTTGGTTGGATCGGTCGCGGTCCGGGCCCAAGAGACCCAGTACTTC
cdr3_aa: CASSLVGSVAVRAQETQYF

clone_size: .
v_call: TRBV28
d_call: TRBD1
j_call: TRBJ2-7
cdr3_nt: TGTGCCAGGAAACGGGACAGCGATATCTACGAGCAGTACTTC
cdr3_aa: CARKRDSDIYEQYF

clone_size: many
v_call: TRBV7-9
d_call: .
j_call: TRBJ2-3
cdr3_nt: TGTGCCAGCAGCTTAGGATCCCAGGGGTGGTTACAAGATACGCAGTATTTT
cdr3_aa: CASSLGSQGWLQDTQYF

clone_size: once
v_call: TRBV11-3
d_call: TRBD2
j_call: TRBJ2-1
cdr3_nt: TGTGCCAGCAGCAGGACCGGGACTAGCAACAATGAGCAGTTCTTC
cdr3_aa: CASSRTGTSNNEQFF

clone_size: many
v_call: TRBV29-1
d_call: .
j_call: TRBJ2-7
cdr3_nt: TGCAGCGTTGACGGGGGCCCCTCTTACGAGCAGTACTTC
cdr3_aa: CSVDGGPSYEQYF

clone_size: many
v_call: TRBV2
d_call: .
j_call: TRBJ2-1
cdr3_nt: TGTGCCAGCAGTGAGGTGGGGACTGAGCAGTTCTTC
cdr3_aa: CASSEVGTEQFF

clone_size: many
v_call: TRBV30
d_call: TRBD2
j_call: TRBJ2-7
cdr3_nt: TGTGCCTGGAGTGCCGTAGCGGGATTAGGCTACGAGCAGTACTTC
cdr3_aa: CAWSAVAGLGYEQYF

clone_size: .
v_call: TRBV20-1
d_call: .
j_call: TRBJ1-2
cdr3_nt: TGCAGTGCTCAGGAAAGCAGCTCAAGGGGCTACACCTTC
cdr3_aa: CSAQESSSRGYTF

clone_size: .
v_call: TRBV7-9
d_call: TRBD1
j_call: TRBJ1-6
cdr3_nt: TGTGCCAGCAGCACCCGGACAGGCTTGAATTCACCCCTCCACTTT
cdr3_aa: CASSTRTGLNSPLHF